This T cell receptor (beta chain) is drawn from a study of Ad26.COV2.S vaccination and SARS-CoV-2 variants. The CDR3 is 15 amino acids. V was pared by 0 bases and J by 3 bases, with 10 bases between. The germline V gene has CDR1 SGHNT and CDR2 YYREEE (reference sequence). On this clone: The antigen remains undetermined.

The repertoire was sequenced with immunoSEQ multiplex PCR; TCRdb's copy has only in-frame clones and lacks some. The sample carries approximately 500,000 clones, roughly 87% recorded once. Treatment denoted: around 19 received Ad26.COV2.S at low or high dose, single or two shots; about five received placebo; per-sample allocation not given. Day 63 after the first injection of vaccine or placebo was the sampling time. At a Boston site, the person donating was an adult of 18-55 years. Points from the study as a whole: Participants in the vaccine arm had higher spike-specific TCR breadth; placebo recipients had lower.

Material: peripheral blood, obtained in a trial of Ad26.COV2.S vaccine versus placebo. This sequence was found in a person between 18 and 60 years old who received the Ad26.COV2.S COVID-19 vaccine or a placebo. The gene calls are TRBV5-4 and TRBJ1-3; D remains unclear. CDR3 region: CASSLDAGYGNTIYF. The CDR3 DNA reads as TGTGCCAGCAGCTTGGATGCGGGGTATGGAAACACCATATATTTT.